This T cell receptor beta chain was recovered during a study of response to subunit inactivated influenza vaccine. Study findings and constraints: Every seasonal influenza vaccination brings in few new T cells, the authors suggested.

The CDR3 runs to 15 residues. Trimming shortened V by 0 bases and J by 5 bases, and 13 bases separated the two germline ends. Per the germline V gene, CDR1 is SEHNR and CDR2 is FQNEAQ (reference sequence). This clonotype came up a few times. Antigen: not known. A single record per CDR3 protein comes from TCRdb applying MiXCR to the RT-PCR reads. The sample lists 630,000 or so distinct CDR3 sequences, more than 15% seen once, with roughly 10% in the top ten. The receptor comes from a man aged 50-59 years who received an inactivated influenza vaccine. Sequenced material: PBMCs from blood, taken roughly 12 days after vaccination. This rearrangement joins TRBV7-9 to TRBJ2-5, with D perhaps TRBD2 (5 bases). Here the CDR3 reads CASSLAVGRTETQYF. In DNA, the CDR3 is TGTGCCAGCAGCTTAGCTGTAGGGAGAACGGAGACCCAGTACTTC.